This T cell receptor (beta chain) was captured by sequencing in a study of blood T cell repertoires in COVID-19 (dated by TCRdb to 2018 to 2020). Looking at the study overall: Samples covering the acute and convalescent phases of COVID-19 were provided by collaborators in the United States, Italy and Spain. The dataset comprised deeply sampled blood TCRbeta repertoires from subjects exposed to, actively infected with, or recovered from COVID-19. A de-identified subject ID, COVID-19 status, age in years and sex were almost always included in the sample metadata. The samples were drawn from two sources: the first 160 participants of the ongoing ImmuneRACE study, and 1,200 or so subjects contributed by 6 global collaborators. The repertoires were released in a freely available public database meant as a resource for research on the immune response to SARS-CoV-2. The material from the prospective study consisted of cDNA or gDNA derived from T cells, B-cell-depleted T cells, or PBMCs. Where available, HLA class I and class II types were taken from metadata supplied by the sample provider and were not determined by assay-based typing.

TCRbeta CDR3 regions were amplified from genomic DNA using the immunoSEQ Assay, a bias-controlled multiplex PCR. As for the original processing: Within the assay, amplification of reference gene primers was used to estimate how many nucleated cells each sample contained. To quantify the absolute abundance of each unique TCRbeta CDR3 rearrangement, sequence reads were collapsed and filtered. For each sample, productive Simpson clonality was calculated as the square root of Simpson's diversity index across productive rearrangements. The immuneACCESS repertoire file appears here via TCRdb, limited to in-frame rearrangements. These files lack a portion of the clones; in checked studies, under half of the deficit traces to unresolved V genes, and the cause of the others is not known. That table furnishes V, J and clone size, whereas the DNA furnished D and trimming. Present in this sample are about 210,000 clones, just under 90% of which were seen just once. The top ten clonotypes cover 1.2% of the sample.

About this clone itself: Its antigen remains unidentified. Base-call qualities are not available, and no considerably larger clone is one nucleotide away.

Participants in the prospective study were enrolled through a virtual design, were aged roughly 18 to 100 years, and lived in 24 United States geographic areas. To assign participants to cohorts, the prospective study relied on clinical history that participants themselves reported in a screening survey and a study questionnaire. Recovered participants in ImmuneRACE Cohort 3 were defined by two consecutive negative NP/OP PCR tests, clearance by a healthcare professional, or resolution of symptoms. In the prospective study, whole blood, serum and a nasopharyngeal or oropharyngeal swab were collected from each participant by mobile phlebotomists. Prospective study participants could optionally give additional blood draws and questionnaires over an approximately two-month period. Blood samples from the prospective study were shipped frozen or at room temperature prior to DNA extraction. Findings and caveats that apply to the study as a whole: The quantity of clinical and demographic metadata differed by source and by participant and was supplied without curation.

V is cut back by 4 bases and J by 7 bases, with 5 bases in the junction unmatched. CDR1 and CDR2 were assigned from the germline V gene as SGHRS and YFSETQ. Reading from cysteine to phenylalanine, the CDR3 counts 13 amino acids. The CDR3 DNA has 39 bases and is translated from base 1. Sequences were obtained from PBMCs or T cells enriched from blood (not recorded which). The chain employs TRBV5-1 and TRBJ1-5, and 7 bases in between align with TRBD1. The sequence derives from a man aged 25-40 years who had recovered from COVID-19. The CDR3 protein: CASSTQQGQPQHF. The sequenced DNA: TGCGCCAGCAGCACCCAACAGGGGCAGCCCCAGCATTTT.